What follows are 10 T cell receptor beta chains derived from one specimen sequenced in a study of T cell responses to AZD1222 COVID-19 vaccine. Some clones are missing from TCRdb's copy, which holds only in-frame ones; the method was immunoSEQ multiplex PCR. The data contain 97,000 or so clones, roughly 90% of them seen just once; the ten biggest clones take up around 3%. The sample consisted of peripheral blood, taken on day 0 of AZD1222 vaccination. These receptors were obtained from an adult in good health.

DNA for the CDR3: TGTGCCAGCAGCTTACCATTAGCGGGAGCCGGGGAGCTGTTTTTT. It encodes CASSLPLAGAGELFF. The chain employs TRBV7-9 and TRBJ2-2; TRBD2 aligns across 9 bases. The CDR3 has 15 amino acids. Germline V lookup: CDR1 SEHNR, CDR2 FQNEAQ (reference sequence). The junction had 4 bases not matched to a gene; V was cut back by 2 bases and J by 6 bases.

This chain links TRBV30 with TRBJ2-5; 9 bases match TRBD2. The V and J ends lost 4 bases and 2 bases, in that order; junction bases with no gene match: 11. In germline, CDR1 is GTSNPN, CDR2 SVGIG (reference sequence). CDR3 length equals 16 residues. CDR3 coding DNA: TGTGCCTGGATGGGGCGGGAGGGCCTAAAACAAGAGACCCAGTACTTC. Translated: CAWMGREGLKQETQYF.

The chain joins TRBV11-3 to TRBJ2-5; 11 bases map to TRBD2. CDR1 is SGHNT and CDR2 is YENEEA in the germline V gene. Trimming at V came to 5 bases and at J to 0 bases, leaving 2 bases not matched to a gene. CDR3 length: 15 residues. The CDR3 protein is CASSPSGRNQETQYF. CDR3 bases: TGTGCCAGCAGCCCTAGCGGGAGGAACCAAGAGACCCAGTACTTC.

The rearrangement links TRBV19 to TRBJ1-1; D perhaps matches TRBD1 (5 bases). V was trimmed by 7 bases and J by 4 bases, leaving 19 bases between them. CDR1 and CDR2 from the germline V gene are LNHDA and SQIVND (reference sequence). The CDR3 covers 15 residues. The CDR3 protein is CASNYDSRGFTEAFF. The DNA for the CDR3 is TGTGCCAGTAATTATGACAGTCGGGGGTTCACTGAAGCTTTCTTT.

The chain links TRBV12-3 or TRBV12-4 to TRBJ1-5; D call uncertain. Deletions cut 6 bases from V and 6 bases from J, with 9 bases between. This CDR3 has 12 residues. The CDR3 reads CASSRNTQPQHF. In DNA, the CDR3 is TGTGCCAGCAGCCGGAATACTCAGCCCCAGCATTTT.

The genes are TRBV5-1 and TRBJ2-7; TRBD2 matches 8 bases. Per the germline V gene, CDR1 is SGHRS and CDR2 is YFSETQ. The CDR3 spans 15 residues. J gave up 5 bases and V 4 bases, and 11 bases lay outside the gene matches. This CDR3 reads CASSSYSGARDEQYF. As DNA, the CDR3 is TGCGCCAGCAGCAGTTATAGCGGGGCCCGAGACGAGCAGTACTTC.

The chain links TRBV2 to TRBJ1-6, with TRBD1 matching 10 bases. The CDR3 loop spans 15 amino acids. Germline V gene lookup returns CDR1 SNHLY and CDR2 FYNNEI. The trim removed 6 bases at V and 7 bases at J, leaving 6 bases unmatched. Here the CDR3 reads CASRPGTGVNSPLHF. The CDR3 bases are TGTGCCAGCAGGCCCGGGACAGGGGTGAATTCACCCCTCCACTTT.

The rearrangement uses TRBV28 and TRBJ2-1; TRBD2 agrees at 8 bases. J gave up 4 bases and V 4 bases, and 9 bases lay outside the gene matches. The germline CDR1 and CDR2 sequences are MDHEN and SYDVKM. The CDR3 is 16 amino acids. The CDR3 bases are TGTGCCAGCAGTTCCGAAGCGGGAGTTACTTACAATGAGCAGTTCTTC. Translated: CASSSEAGVTYNEQFF.

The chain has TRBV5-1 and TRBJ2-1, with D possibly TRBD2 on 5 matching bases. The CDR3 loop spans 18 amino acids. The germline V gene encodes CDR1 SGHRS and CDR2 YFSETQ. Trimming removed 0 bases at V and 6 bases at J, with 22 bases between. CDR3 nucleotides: TGCGCCAGCAGCTTGGCCCTGGACTCCTTCTTTACAAGCAATGAGCAGTTCTTC. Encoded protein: CASSLALDSFFTSNEQFF. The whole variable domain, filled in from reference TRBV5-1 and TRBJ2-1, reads KAGVTQTPRYLIKTRGQQVTLSCSPISGHRSVSWYQQTPGQGLQFLFEYFSETQRNKGNFPGRFSGRQFSNSRSEMNVSTLELGDSALYLCASSLALDSFFTSNEQFFGPGTRLTVL.

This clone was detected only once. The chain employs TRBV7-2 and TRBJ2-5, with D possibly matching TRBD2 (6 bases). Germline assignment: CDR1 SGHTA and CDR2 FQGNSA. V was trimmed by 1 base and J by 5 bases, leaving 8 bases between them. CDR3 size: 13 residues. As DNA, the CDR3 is TGTGCCAGCAGCTTAGAACTAGCTGAGACCCAGTACTTC. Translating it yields CASSLELAETQYF.